The rows below give T cell receptor beta chains drawn from one sample of a study of shared clonotypes between healthy human individuals. The table came from immunoSEQ multiplex PCR; TCRdb's copy has only in-frame clones and leaves some out. The table has 2,500,000 or so clones, 90% to 95% seen once. The sequenced sample was naive CD4+ T cells from PBMCs. These receptors all come from a man aged 18 to 30 in good health. Some clones in this sample may be carry-over from other donors' samples. CDR3s include the opening cysteine and the closing phenylalanine or tryptophan. A D gene is named only where the DNA matches it firmly. Size is omitted from some rows. Given values are once, few, many or a class for expanded clones.

len,j_gene,abundance,d_gene,v_gene,CDR3aa,CDR3nt
17,TRBJ2-7,-,-,TRBV5-1,CASSFSSSGGGSYEQYF,TGCGCCAGCAGCTTTTCGTCCAGCGGAGGCGGGTCCTACGAGCAGTACTTC
13,TRBJ1-6,-,-,TRBV28,CASRWGKNSPLHF,TGTGCCAGCAGGTGGGGGAAAAATTCACCCCTCCACTTT
13,TRBJ1-1,-,TRBD1,TRBV11-2,CASKTGVNTEAFF,TGTGCCAGCAAGACAGGGGTGAACACTGAAGCTTTCTTT
18,TRBJ2-6,once,-,TRBV9,CASSPAPGLLSGANVLTF,TGTGCCAGCAGCCCGGCCCCGGGACTGCTCTCTGGGGCCAACGTCCTGACTTTC
16,TRBJ1-5,-,-,TRBV7-9,CASSLGAGSGNQPQHF,TGTGCCAGCAGCTTAGGTGCGGGCAGTGGCAATCAGCCCCAGCATTTT
15,TRBJ2-1,-,TRBD1,TRBV5-6,CASSLGQGTYNEQFF,TGTGCCAGCAGCTTGGGACAGGGAACCTACAATGAGCAGTTCTTC
14,TRBJ2-5,-,-,TRBV7-9,CASSSTTTQETQYF,TGTGCCAGCAGCTCAACTACTACGCAAGAGACCCAGTACTTC
17,TRBJ1-5,-,TRBD1,TRBV7-9,CASSFAGQAASNQPQHF,TGTGCCAGCAGCTTCGCAGGACAGGCAGCTAGCAATCAGCCCCAGCATTTT
13,TRBJ1-1,-,-,TRBV2,CASSPEGGTEAFF,TGTGCCAGCAGCCCCGAAGGGGGCACTGAAGCTTTCTTT
14,TRBJ2-1,-,-,TRBV6-4,CASSDSRANNEQFF,TGTGCCAGCAGTGACTCGCGGGCAAACAATGAGCAGTTCTTC
17,TRBJ2-1,-,TRBD1,TRBV2,CASSHRDRSFNPNEQFF,TGTGCCAGCAGTCACCGGGACAGGTCATTTAACCCCAATGAGCAGTTCTTC
14,TRBJ2-1,-,-,TRBV7-9,CASSLSGSRSEQFF,TGTGCCAGCAGCCTCAGTGGGTCTAGGTCTGAGCAGTTCTTC
14,TRBJ2-1,-,TRBD1,TRBV11-1,CASSPRQGGGEQFF,TGTGCCAGCAGCCCCCGACAGGGGGGAGGTGAGCAGTTCTTC
17,TRBJ2-1,-,TRBD1,TRBV28,CASSPHLGDRAHNEQFF,TGTGCCAGCAGCCCCCACCTCGGGGACAGGGCCCACAATGAGCAGTTCTTC
17,TRBJ2-7,-,TRBD2,TRBV4-2,CASSQVASGRHHYEQYF,TGTGCCAGCAGCCAAGTGGCTAGCGGGAGGCACCACTACGAGCAGTACTTC
16,TRBJ2-1,-,-,TRBV11-1,CASSLVGRGVYNEQFF,TGTGCCAGCAGCTTAGTTGGTCGGGGTGTCTACAATGAGCAGTTCTTC
15,TRBJ2-3,-,-,TRBV1,CTSSPRKDETDTQYF,TGCACCAGCAGCCCAAGAAAGGACGAAACAGATACGCAGTATTTT
17,TRBJ2-1,-,TRBD2,TRBV7-9,CASSPDPTSGRVNEQFF,TGTGCCAGCAGCCCCGACCCTACTAGCGGGAGGGTTAATGAGCAGTTCTTC
15,TRBJ2-1,-,TRBD2,TRBV18,CASSRGLADVNEQFF,TGTGCCAGCTCACGCGGACTAGCGGACGTCAATGAGCAGTTCTTC
15,TRBJ2-2,-,TRBD2,TRBV28,CASSLRTSAGGELFF,TGTGCCAGCAGTTTAAGAACTAGCGCGGGCGGGGAGCTGTTTTTT
13,TRBJ1-2,-,-,TRBV5-1,CASSELRGGGYTF,TGCGCCAGCAGCGAGCTGCGGGGGGGTGGCTACACCTTC
17,TRBJ2-1,-,TRBD2,TRBV7-2,CASSLLGLASPYNEQFF,TGTGCCAGCAGCTTATTGGGACTAGCGAGTCCCTACAATGAGCAGTTCTTC
15,TRBJ2-1,-,-,TRBV19,CASSIYGLLSNEQFF,TGTGCCAGTAGTATATACGGACTTCTATCTAATGAGCAGTTCTTC
12,TRBJ2-3,-,-,TRBV29-1,CSVRLGTDTQYF,TGCAGCGTTCGGCTGGGCACAGATACGCAGTATTTT
14,TRBJ2-7,-,-,TRBV30,CAWSVQGIYYEQYF,TGTGCCTGGAGTGTACAAGGGATTTACTACGAGCAGTACTTC
14,TRBJ2-7,-,-,TRBV30,CAWSVLSARYEQYF,TGTGCCTGGAGTGTATTATCAGCGCGGTACGAGCAGTACTTC
15,TRBJ2-1,-,TRBD2,TRBV30,CASMDLAGLGDEQFF,TGTGCCTCCATGGATCTAGCGGGCCTGGGAGATGAGCAGTTCTTC
14,TRBJ1-2,-,-,TRBV28,CASGRRTLIYGYTF,TGTGCCAGCGGGAGGCGGACACTGATTTATGGCTACACCTTC
17,TRBJ2-2,-,-,TRBV7-3,CASSPQQGGTNTGELFF,TGTGCCAGCAGCCCGCAACAAGGCGGGACGAACACCGGGGAGCTGTTTTTT